These 10 T cell receptor beta chains came from one sample sequenced in a study of cytotoxic CD8 clonotypes in ibrutinib-treated CLL. TCRdb's copy holds only in-frame clones and misses some; the assay was immunoSEQ multiplex PCR. The sample holds around 50,000 clones; 57% are singletons and the top ten take about 27%. Sequenced material: PBMCs, taken after 24 months of ibrutinib treatment. These receptors originate from a human donor with chronic lymphocytic leukemia.

This chain links TRBV2 with TRBJ1-2; D is uncertain. Trimming stripped 2 bases from V and 6 bases from J, with 22 bases between. The CDR3 extends over 17 amino acids. Germline lookup yields CDR1 SNHLY and CDR2 FYNNEI. CDR3 DNA sequence: TGTGCCAGCAGTGAAAGTGAGGCAAGGCATCCGAGGGATGGCTACACCTTC. This sequence encodes CASSESEARHPRDGYTF.

This rearrangement joins TRBV4-2 to TRBJ2-7; no clear D gene. The CDR3 totals 15 residues. Germline assignment: CDR1 LGHNA and CDR2 YNFKEQ. Trimming left V 1 base short and J 2 bases short, with 12 bases between. This chain's CDR3 is CASSQGAPFTYEQYF. The CDR3 region has the DNA TGTGCCAGCAGCCAAGGGGCCCCATTCACCTACGAGCAGTACTTC.

This clone occurred many times. The J gene is TRBJ1-6, the V gene TRBV2, with a possible D match to TRBD1 (5 bases). The germline CDR1 and CDR2 sequences are SNHLY and FYNNEI. CDR3 length: 14 residues. V shed 8 bases and J shed 8 bases, with 16 bases lying between them. The CDR3 here is CASHLGGRDSPLHF. Written as DNA, the CDR3 is TGTGCCAGCCACCTGGGGGGTAGAGATTCACCCCTCCACTTT.

The chain recombines TRBV7-9 with TRBJ1-2; tentative D call: TRBD1 (5 bases). The germline V gene encodes CDR1 SEHNR and CDR2 FQNEAQ (reference sequence). CDR3 length: 15 residues. Deletions cut 4 bases from V and 7 bases from J, with 19 bases between. The CDR3 loop is CASSSTSAGFGGYTF. Written as DNA, the CDR3 is TGTGCCAGCAGCTCAACGTCGGCAGGGTTCGGTGGCTACACCTTC.

This clone came up once. The chain recombines TRBV14 with TRBJ2-3, with 12 bases identical to TRBD2. V was clipped by 0 bases and J by 3 bases; unmatched bases: 7. The CDR3 has 18 amino acids. CDR1 and CDR2 from the germline V gene are SGHDN and FVKESK. The CDR3 region has the DNA TGTGCCAGCAGCCAAGATTGGCGCCTAGCGGGGGGGACAGATACGCAGTATTTT. Protein product: CASSQDWRLAGGTDTQYF.

The chain links TRBV2 to TRBJ1-1; D remains ambiguous. V lost 8 bases to trimming and J lost 1 base, with 11 bases between them. Germline values: CDR1 SNHLY, CDR2 FYNNEI. The CDR3 runs to 13 residues. CDR3 nucleotide sequence: TGTGCCAGCGCTGCAGACTCGAACACTGAAGCTTTCTTT. It codes for CASAADSNTEAFF.

In this sample, this clone turned up a few times. The chain employs TRBV6-5 and TRBJ1-2; no definite D call. Germline lookup yields CDR1 MNHEY and CDR2 SVGAGI. V was trimmed by 0 bases and J by 8 bases, leaving 10 bases between them. The CDR3 runs 13 residues. For the CDR3, the DNA is TGTGCCAGCAGTTACTCTAACGAGGAGGGCTACACCTTC. Protein sequence: CASSYSNEEGYTF.

The V and J genes are TRBV2 and TRBJ1-6; possibly TRBD1 for D (6 bases). The CDR3 has 15 residues. The germline gives CDR1 SNHLY, CDR2 FYNNEI. Trimming removed 6 bases at V and 10 bases at J, with 19 bases between. The CDR3 DNA is TGTGCCAGCAGCCCCCAGGGGAGTCGGGGCTCACCCCTCCACTTT. This sequence encodes CASSPQGSRGSPLHF. Full variable domain (outside the CDR3, taken from reference TRBV2 and TRBJ1-6): EPEVTQTPSHQVTQMGQEVILRCVPISNHLYFYWYRQILGQKVEFLVSFYNNEISEKSEIFDDQFSVERPDGSNFTLKIRSTKLEDSAMYFCASSPQGSRGSPLHFGNGTRLTVT.

This clone was counted only a few times. The chain uses TRBV4-2 and TRBJ1-2; D might be TRBD1 (6 bases). CDR3 length equals 16 residues. Trimming shortened V by 1 base and J by 7 bases, and 19 bases separated the two germline ends. Germline V gene data show CDR1 as LGHNA and CDR2 as YNFKEQ. CDR3 residues: CASSQGHEGVGTGYTF. The CDR3 DNA sequence: TGTGCCAGCAGCCAAGGCCACGAGGGGGTGGGAACTGGCTACACCTTC.

The genes are TRBV6-1 and TRBJ2-5, with 7 bases identical to TRBD2. J lost 5 bases, V lost 5 bases, and 11 bases had no gene match. This CDR3 contains 15 residues. Germline CDR1 and CDR2: MNHNS and SASEGT. The CDR3 DNA follows: TGTGCCAGCAGTCCTGGGGCTAGCGGTAGGGAGACCCAGTACTTC. Translating it yields CASSPGASGRETQYF.